A single sample gave rise to the 12 T cell receptor beta chains below, sequenced in a study of blood T cell repertoires in COVID-19. Profiled with immunoSEQ multiplex PCR; TCRdb holds only in-frame clones, not every one. This sample carries fewer than 200,000 clones, roughly 77% of them seen once, and the ten largest clones take roughly 6.8%. The sequenced sample consisted of peripheral blood. The receptor set was obtained from a man in his 70s with active or convalescent COVID-19.

The chain uses TRBV5-4 and TRBJ1-2; D perhaps matches TRBD1 (5 bases). The CDR3 loop spans 14 amino acids. Trimming took 4 bases from V and 3 from J, leaving 13 bases between them. The germline CDR1 and CDR2 sequences are SGHNT and YYREEE (reference sequence). The CDR3 sequence: CASSRGGVDYGYTF. CDR3 coding DNA: TGTGCCAGCAGCCGGGGGGGAGTTGACTATGGCTACACCTTC.

This chain links TRBV5-1 with TRBJ2-7; D not resolved. V was clipped by 2 bases and J by 5 bases, with 11 bases between them. Per the germline V gene, CDR1 is SGHRS and CDR2 is YFSETQ. The CDR3 covers 13 residues. CDR3 in DNA: TGCGCCAGCAGCTTCCAAACAGTCGACGAGCAGTACTTC. This gives the protein CASSFQTVDEQYF. Full variable domain (missing parts from reference TRBV5-1 and TRBJ2-7): KAGVTQTPRYLIKTRGQQVTLSCSPISGHRSVSWYQQTPGQGLQFLFEYFSETQRNKGNFPGRFSGRQFSNSRSEMNVSTLELGDSALYLCASSFQTVDEQYFGPGTRLTVT.

The chain is built from TRBV7-2 and TRBJ1-2, with a tentative D call TRBD1 (6 bases). Germline CDR1 and CDR2: SGHTA and FQGNSA. With 5 bases removed from V and 0 bases from J, the gap between germline ends came to 16 bases. The CDR3 length is 16 residues. For the CDR3, the DNA is TGTGCCAGCAGCCTCCTCCCGACAGGTCCTAACTATGGCTACACCTTC. This encodes CASSLLPTGPNYGYTF.

The chain is built from TRBV18 and TRBJ2-1; TRBD2 agrees at 7 bases. Germline trimming cut 1 base from V and 0 bases from J; bases unmatched to any gene: 3. The CDR3 totals 16 residues. CDR1 and CDR2 (germline): KGHSH, LQKENI. The CDR3 coding sequence is TGTGCCAGCTCACCACGGAGCGGGAACTCCTACAATGAGCAGTTCTTC. Protein product: CASSPRSGNSYNEQFF.

CDR3 amino acids: CAITGTGDRHEQFF. In DNA form, the CDR3 reads TGTGCCATCACGGGGACAGGGGACCGTCATGAGCAGTTCTTC. V is TRBV10-3 and J is TRBJ2-1; 10 bases align to TRBD1. Looked up from germline, CDR1 is ENHRY and CDR2 is SYGVKD. The V segment lost 7 bases and the J segment 8 bases; nucleotides outside the gene matches: 8. The CDR3 is 14 amino acids.

The rearrangement uses TRBV2 and TRBJ2-6; 8 positions agree with TRBD1. The CDR3 totals 16 residues. Looked up from germline, CDR1 is SNHLY and CDR2 is FYNNEI. V trimming: 6 bases; J trimming: 2 bases; junction bases outside the gene matches: 6. The CDR3 coding sequence is TGTGCCAGCAGCCTCAGGGGGCGAGCTGGGGCCAACGTCCTGACTTTC. Protein product: CASSLRGRAGANVLTF.

This clone has only one observation. The chain carries TRBV7-7 and TRBJ2-5, with TRBD2 identical over 8 bases. The ends lost 5 bases at V and 5 bases at J; junction bases unmatched: 10. Per germline, CDR1 SSHAT and CDR2 FNYEAQ (reference sequence). The CDR3 consists of 15 residues. As DNA, the CDR3 is TGTGCCAGCAGCCCCTACCCCTCGGGGGGGGAGACCCAGTACTTC. Residues: CASSPYPSGGETQYF.

This chain joins TRBV30 and TRBJ1-1; 7 nucleotides align to TRBD1. V dropped 4 bases and J dropped 5; count of bases not matched to a gene: 4. Germline CDR1 GTSNPN, CDR2 SVGIG (reference sequence). The CDR3 loop spans 12 amino acids. CDR3 bases: TGTGCCTGGACAGGGGGGAGGACTGAAGCTTTCTTT. This translates into CAWTGGRTEAFF.

The chain joins TRBV7-2 to TRBJ1-6; no firm D call. The CDR3 spans 15 residues. Germline loops: CDR1 SGHTA, CDR2 FQGNSA. V was clipped by 5 bases and J by 9 bases, with 17 bases between them. CDR3 coding DNA: TGTGCCAGCAGCCTTACTTGGAGGGAAACTTCACCCCTCCACTTT. Its protein product is CASSLTWRETSPLHF. Drawing the rest from reference TRBV7-2 and TRBJ1-6, the complete variable domain is GAGVSQSPSNKVTEKGKDVELRCDPISGHTALYWYRQSLGQGLEFLIYFQGNSAPDKSGLPSDRFSAERTGGSVSTLTIQRTQQEDSAVYLCASSLTWRETSPLHFGNGTRLTVT.

This clone was seen only a few times. CDR3 residues: CATSRDTGGWDVGGEAFF. DNA of the CDR3: TGTGCCACCAGCAGAGACACAGGGGGCTGGGACGTCGGTGGTGAAGCTTTCTTT. This chain joins TRBV15 and TRBJ1-1; 9 positions agree with TRBD1. Germline CDR1 is LNHNV and CDR2 is YYDKDF (reference sequence). With V trimmed by 0 bases and J by 7 bases, 15 bases remained unmatched. This CDR3 spans 18 amino acids.

V is TRBV3-1 (or the pseudogene TRBV3-2) and J is TRBJ2-7, with 12 bases lining up with TRBD2. In germline, CDR1 is LGHDT, CDR2 YNNKEL (reference sequence). CDR3 size: 18 residues. The J segment lost 6 bases and the V segment lost 1 base, leaving 13 bases of the junction unmatched. This chain's CDR3 is CASSQGLVRLAGASEQYF. The CDR3 nucleotides are TGTGCCAGCAGCCAAGGCCTAGTCCGACTAGCGGGAGCGAGCGAGCAGTACTTC.

The chain links TRBV20-1 to TRBJ1-2; D ambiguous. Between the trimmed V and J ends, which lost 3 bases and 0 bases, there was a span of 11 bases. Per germline, CDR1 DFQATT and CDR2 SNEGSKA (reference sequence). CDR3 size: 14 residues. The CDR3: CSASDQAANYGYTF. CDR3 bases: TGCAGTGCTAGTGACCAGGCTGCTAACTATGGCTACACCTTC.